The rows below give T cell receptor beta chains drawn from one sample of a study of PD-1 blockade in mismatch repair-deficient tumors. Measured with immunoSEQ multiplex PCR; TCRdb has only the in-frame clones, and not every one. The data hold approximately 51,000 clones, with roughly 80% observed a single time. The sequencing here drew on peripheral blood, taken roughly 20 weeks after starting pembrolizumab. Every receptor here comes from an adult with mismatch repair-deficient cancer. CDR3s include the opening cysteine and the closing phenylalanine or tryptophan. The order of the fields is clone size, D gene, V gene, J gene, CDR3 DNA, CDR3 protein. D genes are given only for firm matches. Size values are once, few and many counts, or a class for expanded clones, and some rows have none.

clone_size: .
d_call: .
v_call: TRBV9
j_call: TRBJ2-6
cdr3_nt: TGTGCCAGCCTAGAAGGACACCTGTCTGGGGCCAACGTCCTGACTTTC
cdr3_aa: CASLEGHLSGANVLTF

clone_size: once
d_call: TRBD2
v_call: TRBV7-2
j_call: TRBJ2-7
cdr3_nt: TGTGCCAGCAGCCCCTCATATAGCGGGTTAGGTTTGTACTTC
cdr3_aa: CASSPSYSGLGLYF

clone_size: .
d_call: .
v_call: TRBV10-3
j_call: TRBJ1-1
cdr3_nt: TGTGCCATCAGTAGATCAGGGGCTTTACCGGACACTGAAGCTTTCTTT
cdr3_aa: CAISRSGALPDTEAFF

clone_size: .
d_call: TRBD2
v_call: TRBV6-5
j_call: TRBJ2-7
cdr3_nt: TGTGCCAGCAGTTACTCGGCCGGACTAGTAAAAGAGCAGTACTTC
cdr3_aa: CASSYSAGLVKEQYF

clone_size: .
d_call: TRBD1
v_call: TRBV27
j_call: TRBJ2-2
cdr3_nt: TGTGCCAGCTCAGACAGGGGCAGGACCGGGGAGCTGTTTTTT
cdr3_aa: CASSDRGRTGELFF

clone_size: once
d_call: .
v_call: TRBV13
j_call: TRBJ2-1
cdr3_nt: TGTGCCAGCAGCAGAGGACTCTACAATGAGCAGTTCTTC
cdr3_aa: CASSRGLYNEQFF

clone_size: once
d_call: .
v_call: TRBV19
j_call: TRBJ1-5
cdr3_nt: TGTGCCAGTAGCCCGGACACGTATCAGCCCCAGCATTTT
cdr3_aa: CASSPDTYQPQHF

clone_size: .
d_call: .
v_call: TRBV5-4
j_call: TRBJ1-5
cdr3_nt: TGTGCCAGCAGCCCGCGGGAGCGGGGGGGTCAGCCCCAGCATTTT
cdr3_aa: CASSPRERGGQPQHF

clone_size: .
d_call: .
v_call: TRBV6-5
j_call: TRBJ2-7
cdr3_nt: TGTGCCAGCAGGAGCGGAGGGACCTACGAGCAGTACTTC
cdr3_aa: CASRSGGTYEQYF

clone_size: .
d_call: .
v_call: TRBV7-2
j_call: TRBJ2-2
cdr3_nt: TGTGCCAGCAGCTTAGATCTAACTAGCCGGGCCGGGGAGCTGTTTTTT
cdr3_aa: CASSLDLTSRAGELFF

clone_size: few
d_call: .
v_call: TRBV4-1
j_call: TRBJ2-1
cdr3_nt: TGCGCCAGCAGCCTTCGAGCCACAGCGGACGCCTACAATGAGCAGTTCTTC
cdr3_aa: CASSLRATADAYNEQFF

clone_size: .
d_call: .
v_call: TRBV1
j_call: TRBJ1-3
cdr3_nt: TGCACCAGCAGCCAAGATCGACCTCTCATTTGGACAGGGTTCTACGGAAACACCATATATTTT
cdr3_aa: CTSSQDRPLIWTGFYGNTIYF

clone_size: .
d_call: TRBD1
v_call: TRBV30
j_call: TRBJ1-1
cdr3_nt: TGTGCCTGGACCAGGGGAAACAGGGGACTGACTGAAGCTTTCTTT
cdr3_aa: CAWTRGNRGLTEAFF

clone_size: .
d_call: .
v_call: TRBV7-6
j_call: TRBJ1-1
cdr3_nt: TGTGCCAGCAGCTTACGGATCAACACTGAAGCTTTCTTT
cdr3_aa: CASSLRINTEAFF

clone_size: .
d_call: TRBD1
v_call: TRBV6-1
j_call: TRBJ2-7
cdr3_nt: TGTGCCAGCAGTGGAGAATTGGGCAGGGGGTACGAGCAGTACTTC
cdr3_aa: CASSGELGRGYEQYF

clone_size: .
d_call: .
v_call: TRBV27
j_call: TRBJ2-1
cdr3_nt: TGTGCCAGCGCCGACGCTGACAGTCCCTACAATGAGCAGTTCTTC
cdr3_aa: CASADADSPYNEQFF

clone_size: .
d_call: .
v_call: TRBV5-5
j_call: TRBJ1-2
cdr3_nt: TGTGCCAGCAGCTTGGCACCCCGGGATCAAATCTCAGGCTACACCTTC
cdr3_aa: CASSLAPRDQISGYTF

clone_size: .
d_call: TRBD2
v_call: TRBV27
j_call: TRBJ2-3
cdr3_nt: TGTGCCAGCAGTCTTCCCCAGGGGACTAGCCGTACTAGCACAGATACGCAGTATTTT
cdr3_aa: CASSLPQGTSRTSTDTQYF

clone_size: .
d_call: .
v_call: TRBV11-1
j_call: TRBJ2-1
cdr3_nt: TGTGCCAGCAGCCCTACAGGGAAGGGTGAGCAGTTCTTC
cdr3_aa: CASSPTGKGEQFF

clone_size: few
d_call: .
v_call: TRBV11-3
j_call: TRBJ1-1
cdr3_nt: TGTGCCAGCAGCTTAGACGTAGTGAGAGGCGGTGAAGCTTTCTTT
cdr3_aa: CASSLDVVRGGEAFF